This is a list of T cell receptor beta chains from one sample in a study of identical twins. MiXCR, applied by TCRdb to the 5' RACE reads, yields one record per CDR3 protein. The sample carries fewer than 500,000 distinct CDR3 sequences, 13% to 15% recorded once. The same sample was also used in a study of yellow fever vaccine responses in identical twins.

Sequenced: CD4+ T cells sorted from blood. The source is a woman between 18 and 29 years old in good health. Both conserved end residues are part of each CDR3. D genes are given only for firm matches. Clone size is not always given. Where it is, it says once, few, many or a class for expanded clones.

V: TRBV12-3/TRBV12-4; J: TRBJ2-2; D: -; size: many; DNA: TGTGCCAGCGGGAGGACAGACACCGGGGAGCTGTTTTTT; CDR3: CASGRTDTGELFF
V: TRBV7-9; J: TRBJ2-7; D: TRBD1; size: few; DNA: TGTGCCAGCAGCTTAGCGTCCGGGACAGGGGGATATGAGCAGTACTTC; CDR3: CASSLASGTGGYEQYF
V: TRBV5-1; J: TRBJ2-2; D: -; size: many; DNA: TGCGCCAGCAGCTTGAACAAGAACACCGGGGAGCTGTTTTTT; CDR3: CASSLNKNTGELFF
V: TRBV9; J: TRBJ2-1; D: TRBD2; size: few; DNA: TGTGCCAGCAGCGACCTAGCGGGAGGATCTGGGGATGAGCAGTTCTTC; CDR3: CASSDLAGGSGDEQFF
V: TRBV21-1; J: TRBJ1-5; D: -; size: few; DNA: TGTGCCAGCAGCAAAGTCGACAGCCATCAGCCCCAGCATTTT; CDR3: CASSKVDSHQPQHF
V: TRBV20-1; J: TRBJ2-3; D: TRBD2; size: -; DNA: TGCAGTGCTAGTCCGCCAACTAGCGGGTTCTCTGTAGATACGCAGTATTTT; CDR3: CSASPPTSGFSVDTQYF
V: TRBV3-1; J: TRBJ2-1; D: -; size: -; DNA: TGTGCCAGCAGCGGAACCCGACAGTACAATGAGCAGTTCTTC; CDR3: CASSGTRQYNEQFF
V: TRBV19; J: TRBJ2-7; D: -; size: -; DNA: TGTGCCAGTTCGGCGACGGGGGGCTCTGTCGGCGAGCAGTACTTC; CDR3: CASSATGGSVGEQYF
V: TRBV4-2; J: TRBJ2-7; D: TRBD1; size: few; DNA: TGTGCCAGCAGCCAAGAGCAGGGGGAATATGGTAACGAGCAGTACTTC; CDR3: CASSQEQGEYGNEQYF
V: TRBV7-9; J: TRBJ2-2; D: TRBD2; size: -; DNA: TGTGCCGGTCTAGCGGGAGCCGGGGAGCTGTTTTTT; CDR3: CAGLAGAGELFF
V: TRBV19; J: TRBJ2-5; D: TRBD1; size: few; DNA: TGTGCCAGCCGACCGGGACAGGGGACGGAGACCCAGTACTTC; CDR3: CASRPGQGTETQYF
V: TRBV12-3/TRBV12-4; J: TRBJ2-3; D: TRBD2; size: few; DNA: TGTGCCAGCAGCATAGCGGGGGGGCCGACAGATACGCAGTATTTT; CDR3: CASSIAGGPTDTQYF
V: TRBV7-2; J: TRBJ2-7; D: -; size: few; DNA: TGTGCCAGCAGCGTAACAGGGTCCTCCTACGAGCAGTACTTC; CDR3: CASSVTGSSYEQYF
V: TRBV5-8; J: TRBJ2-7; D: TRBD1; size: -; DNA: TGTGCCAGCAGCCGGTCGGGACAGGACCCCTACGAGCAGTACTTC; CDR3: CASSRSGQDPYEQYF
V: TRBV6-2/TRBV6-3; J: TRBJ1-1; D: -; size: few; DNA: TGTGCCAGCAGTACCACTCGACTGCTAAGGGGGAACACTGAAGCTTTCTTT; CDR3: CASSTTRLLRGNTEAFF
V: TRBV24-1; J: TRBJ2-3; D: TRBD2; size: few; DNA: TGTGCCACCAGTGATCCGGGGGGGGGGAGCACAGATACGCAGTATTTT; CDR3: CATSDPGGGSTDTQYF
V: TRBV27; J: TRBJ2-7; D: -; size: -; DNA: TGTGCCAGCAAAGGTCAGGGGATGGCCTACGAGCAGTACTTC; CDR3: CASKGQGMAYEQYF
V: TRBV7-3; J: TRBJ2-3; D: TRBD2; size: many; DNA: TGTGCCAGCAGCACAGCGGGGCTCACAGATACGCAGTATTTT; CDR3: CASSTAGLTDTQYF
V: TRBV12-3/TRBV12-4; J: TRBJ2-3; D: -; size: many; DNA: TGTGCCAGCAGTTTAGCGATAAGGGGAGATACGCAGTATTTT; CDR3: CASSLAIRGDTQYF
V: TRBV2; J: TRBJ1-2; D: -; size: few; DNA: TGTGCCAGCAGTTGGGAAACTAACTATGGCTACACCTTC; CDR3: CASSWETNYGYTF
V: TRBV10-1; J: TRBJ2-1; D: TRBD2; size: -; DNA: TGCGCCAGCAGTGAGGCCCGGGGGGGCGGGAGTCGGTCCAATGAGCAGTTCTTC; CDR3: CASSEARGGGSRSNEQFF
V: TRBV20-1; J: TRBJ2-3; D: TRBD2; size: -; DNA: TGCAGTGCTACGACTAGCGGCCTGTCCACAGATACGCAGTATTTT; CDR3: CSATTSGLSTDTQYF
V: TRBV29-1; J: TRBJ2-5; D: TRBD1; size: -; DNA: TGCAGCGCTTGGACAGGGGGACAGACCCAGTACTTC; CDR3: CSAWTGGQTQYF
V: TRBV5-6; J: TRBJ1-1; D: -; size: -; DNA: TGTGCCAGCAGCCTCTCCGGGGGAGGTGAGGCTTTCTTT; CDR3: CASSLSGGGEAFF
V: TRBV28; J: TRBJ2-3; D: TRBD2; size: few; DNA: TGTGCCAGCAGTCTCAGCGGGAGGGCAGATACGCAGTATTTT; CDR3: CASSLSGRADTQYF
V: TRBV11-1; J: TRBJ2-6; D: -; size: few; DNA: TGTGCCAGCAGCTCGACCATAGGGGCCATCTCTGGGGCCAACGTCCTGACTTTC; CDR3: CASSSTIGAISGANVLTF
V: TRBV18; J: TRBJ2-7; D: TRBD1; size: once; DNA: TGTGCCAGCTCACCCTCACAGGGGAACCGGGACAGGTCCAACTACGAGCAGTACTTC; CDR3: CASSPSQGNRDRSNYEQYF
V: TRBV4-1; J: TRBJ2-4; D: -; size: -; DNA: TGCGCCAGCAGCCAGACTGGGGGGGGCGCCAAAAACATTCAGTACTTC; CDR3: CASSQTGGGAKNIQYF
V: TRBV15; J: TRBJ2-5; D: TRBD1; size: many; DNA: TGTGCCACCAGCAGACAAACAGGGGTGAGGTTAGAGACCCAGTACTTC; CDR3: CATSRQTGVRLETQYF
V: TRBV6-1; J: TRBJ2-7; D: -; size: few; DNA: TGTGCCACCCGAGAACAGAGATACTACGAGCAGTACTTC; CDR3: CATREQRYYEQYF
V: TRBV3-1; J: TRBJ1-6; D: -; size: -; DNA: TGTGCCAGCAGCCAAGGACCCTCAATAAGGGGTCCCCTCCACTTT; CDR3: CASSQGPSIRGPLHF
V: TRBV12-3/TRBV12-4; J: TRBJ2-1; D: -; size: many; DNA: TGTGCCAGCCTCGCCAGGGTTCTTGGAGAGCAGTTCTTC; CDR3: CASLARVLGEQFF